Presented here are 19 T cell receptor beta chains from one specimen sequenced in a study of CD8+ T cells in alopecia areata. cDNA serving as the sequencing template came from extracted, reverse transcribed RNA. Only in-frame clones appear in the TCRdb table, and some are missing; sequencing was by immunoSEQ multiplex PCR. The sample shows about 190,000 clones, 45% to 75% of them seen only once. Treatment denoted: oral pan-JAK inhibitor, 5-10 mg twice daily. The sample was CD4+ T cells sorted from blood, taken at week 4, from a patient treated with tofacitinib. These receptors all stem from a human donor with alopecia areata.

Here the CDR3 reads CATSKTPSSSYNEQFF. In DNA, the CDR3 is TGTGCCACCTCAAAGACTCCTTCGAGCTCCTACAATGAGCAGTTCTTC. The chain has TRBV27 and TRBJ2-1; D not resolved. This CDR3 contains 16 residues. Trimming left V 10 bases short and J 0 bases short, with 19 bases between. Germline V lookup: CDR1 MNHEY, CDR2 SMNVEV (reference sequence).

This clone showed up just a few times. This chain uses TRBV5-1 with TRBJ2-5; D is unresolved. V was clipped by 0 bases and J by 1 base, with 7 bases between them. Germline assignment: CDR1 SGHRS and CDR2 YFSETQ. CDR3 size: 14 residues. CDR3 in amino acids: CASSLEPSQETQYF. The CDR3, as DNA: TGCGCCAGCAGCTTGGAACCCAGCCAAGAGACCCAGTACTTC.

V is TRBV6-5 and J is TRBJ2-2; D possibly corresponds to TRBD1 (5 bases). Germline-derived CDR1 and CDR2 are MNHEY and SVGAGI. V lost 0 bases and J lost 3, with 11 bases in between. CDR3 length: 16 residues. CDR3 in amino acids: CASSYSSSGYTGELFF. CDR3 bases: TGTGCCAGCAGTTACTCGAGCTCAGGGTACACCGGGGAGCTGTTTTTT.

In DNA form, the CDR3 reads TGTGCCAGCAGCTCATCCCAGCGGGTCTACAATGAGCAGTTCTTC. It specifies CASSSSQRVYNEQFF. The rearrangement uses TRBV7-2 and TRBJ2-1, with D perhaps TRBD2 (6 bases). CDR1 is SGHTA and CDR2 is FQGNSA in the germline V gene. With 4 bases removed from V and 3 bases from J, the gap between germline ends came to 13 bases. The CDR3 is 15 residues long.

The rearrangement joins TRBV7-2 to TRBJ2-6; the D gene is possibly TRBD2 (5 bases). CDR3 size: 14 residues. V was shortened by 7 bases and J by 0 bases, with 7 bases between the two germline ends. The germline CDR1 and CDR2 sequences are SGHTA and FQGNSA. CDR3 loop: CASNSASGANVLTF. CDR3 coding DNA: TGTGCCAGCAATAGCGCCTCTGGGGCCAACGTCCTGACTTTC.

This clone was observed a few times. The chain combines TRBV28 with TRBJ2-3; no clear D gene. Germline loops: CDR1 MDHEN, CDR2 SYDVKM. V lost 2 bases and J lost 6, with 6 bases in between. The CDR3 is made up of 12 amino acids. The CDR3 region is CASSLPSDTQYF. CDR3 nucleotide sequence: TGTGCCAGCAGTTTACCCTCGGATACGCAGTATTTT.

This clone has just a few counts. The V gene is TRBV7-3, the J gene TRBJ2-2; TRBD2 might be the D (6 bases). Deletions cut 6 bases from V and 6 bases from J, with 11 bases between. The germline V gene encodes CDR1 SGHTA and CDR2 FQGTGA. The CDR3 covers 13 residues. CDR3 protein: CASRNSGPGELFF. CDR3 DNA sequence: TGTGCCAGCAGGAATAGCGGCCCCGGGGAGCTGTTTTTT. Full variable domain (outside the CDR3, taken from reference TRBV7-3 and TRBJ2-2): GAGVSQTPSNKVTEKGKYVELRCDPISGHTALYWYRQSLGQGPEFLIYFQGTGAADDSGLPNDRFFAVRPEGSVSTLKIQRTERGDSAVYLCASRNSGPGELFFGEGSRLTVL.

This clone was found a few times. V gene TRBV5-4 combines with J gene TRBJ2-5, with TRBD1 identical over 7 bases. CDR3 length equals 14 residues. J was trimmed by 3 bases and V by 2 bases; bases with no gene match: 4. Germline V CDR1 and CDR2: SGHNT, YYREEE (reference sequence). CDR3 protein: CASSLRQGKETQYF. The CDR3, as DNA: TGTGCCAGCAGCTTACGACAGGGAAAAGAGACCCAGTACTTC.

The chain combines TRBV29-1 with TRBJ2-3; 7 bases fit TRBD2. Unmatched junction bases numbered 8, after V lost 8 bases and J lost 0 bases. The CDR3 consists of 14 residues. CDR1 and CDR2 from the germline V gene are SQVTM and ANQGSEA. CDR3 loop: CSQASGSSTDTQYF. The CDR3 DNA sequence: TGCAGCCAGGCTAGCGGTTCTAGCACAGATACGCAGTATTTT.

DNA for the CDR3: TGTGCCAGCTCATCGGGACAGGGGGCCGGCTCTGGGGCCAACGTCCTGACTTTC. This sequence encodes CASSSGQGAGSGANVLTF. The chain combines TRBV18 with TRBJ2-6; 12 bases align to TRBD1. The CDR3 covers 18 residues. The V and J ends lost 5 bases and 0 bases, in that order; junction bases with no gene match: 5. Germline CDR1 reads KGHSH; CDR2 reads LQKENI.

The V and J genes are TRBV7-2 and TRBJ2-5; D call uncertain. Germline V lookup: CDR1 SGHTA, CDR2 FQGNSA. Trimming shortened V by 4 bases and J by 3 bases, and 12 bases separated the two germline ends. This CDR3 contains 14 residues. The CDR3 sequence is CASSSRYREETQYF. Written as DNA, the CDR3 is TGTGCCAGCAGCTCCCGATACAGAGAAGAGACCCAGTACTTC.

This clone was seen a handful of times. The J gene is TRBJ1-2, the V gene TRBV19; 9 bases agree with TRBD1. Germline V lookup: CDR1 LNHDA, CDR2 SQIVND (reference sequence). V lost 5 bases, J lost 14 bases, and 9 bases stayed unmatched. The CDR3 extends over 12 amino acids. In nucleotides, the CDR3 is TGTGCCAGTAGTCCGGGACAGGGAAGGGCTACCTTC. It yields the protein CASSPGQGRATF.

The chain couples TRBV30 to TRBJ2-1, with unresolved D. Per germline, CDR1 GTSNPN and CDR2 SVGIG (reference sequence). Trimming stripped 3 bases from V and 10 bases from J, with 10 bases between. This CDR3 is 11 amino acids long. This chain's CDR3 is CAWRGGGEQFF. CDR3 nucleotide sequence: TGTGCCTGGAGGGGCGGCGGAGAGCAGTTCTTC. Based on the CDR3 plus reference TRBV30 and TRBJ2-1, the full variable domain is SQTIHQWPATLVQPVGSPLSLECTVEGTSNPNLYWYRQAAGRGLQLLFYSVGIGQISSEVPQNLSASRPQDRQFILSSKKLLLSDSGFYLCAWRGGGEQFFGPGTRLTVL.

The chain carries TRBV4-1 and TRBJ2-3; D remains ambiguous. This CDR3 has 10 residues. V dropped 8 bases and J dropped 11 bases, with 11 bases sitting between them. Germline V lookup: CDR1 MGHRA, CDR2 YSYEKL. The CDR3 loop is CASPRAGQYF. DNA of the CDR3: TGCGCCAGCCCTCGAGCCGGGCAGTATTTT.

CDR3 DNA sequence: TGCAGCGTTTCTGGAGGGCCGGAGACCCAGTACTTC. It specifies CSVSGGPETQYF. V and J are TRBV29-1 and TRBJ2-5; D possibly corresponds to TRBD2 (6 bases). CDR3 length equals 12 residues. Trimming stripped 5 bases from V and 5 bases from J, with 12 bases between. Germline V gene lookup returns CDR1 SQVTM and CDR2 ANQGSEA.

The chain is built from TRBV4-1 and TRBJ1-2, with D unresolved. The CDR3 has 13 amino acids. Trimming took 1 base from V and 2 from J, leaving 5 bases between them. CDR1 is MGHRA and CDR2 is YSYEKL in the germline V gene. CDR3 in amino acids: CASSQVANYGYTF. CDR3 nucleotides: TGCGCCAGCAGCCAAGTGGCAAACTATGGCTACACCTTC.

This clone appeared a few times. DNA for the CDR3: TGCGCCAGCAGCCCGGAGACAGGGGGCGCCGAGCAGTACTTC. It is translated as CASSPETGGAEQYF. V gene TRBV5-1 combines with J gene TRBJ2-7; 10 nucleotides agree with TRBD1. V lost 4 bases to trimming and J lost 6 bases; unmatched junction nucleotides: 7. The CDR3 runs 14 residues. Germline CDR1 SGHRS, CDR2 YFSETQ.

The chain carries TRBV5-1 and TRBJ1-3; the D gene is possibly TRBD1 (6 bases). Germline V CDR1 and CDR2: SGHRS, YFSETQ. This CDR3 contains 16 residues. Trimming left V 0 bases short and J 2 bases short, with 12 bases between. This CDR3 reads CASSLDTGNPGNTIYF. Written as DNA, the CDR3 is TGCGCCAGCAGCTTGGACACAGGGAACCCTGGAAACACCATATATTTT.

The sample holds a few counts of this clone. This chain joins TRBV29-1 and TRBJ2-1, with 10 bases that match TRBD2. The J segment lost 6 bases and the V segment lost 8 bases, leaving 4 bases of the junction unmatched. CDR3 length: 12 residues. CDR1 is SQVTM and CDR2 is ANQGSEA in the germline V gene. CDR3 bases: TGCAGCCCCGGACTAGCGGCCAATGAGCAGTTCTTC. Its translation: CSPGLAANEQFF.